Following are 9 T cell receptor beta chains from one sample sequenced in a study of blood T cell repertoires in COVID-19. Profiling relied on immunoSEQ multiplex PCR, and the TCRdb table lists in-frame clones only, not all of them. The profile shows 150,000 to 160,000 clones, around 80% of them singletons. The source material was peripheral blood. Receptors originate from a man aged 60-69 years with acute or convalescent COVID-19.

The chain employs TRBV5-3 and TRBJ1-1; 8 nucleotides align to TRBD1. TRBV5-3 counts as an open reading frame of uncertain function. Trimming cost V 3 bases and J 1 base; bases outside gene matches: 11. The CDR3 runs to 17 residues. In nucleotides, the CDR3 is TGTGCCAGAAGCTCCCCCCATACCCAGGGGGCGAACACTGAAGCTTTCTTT. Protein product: CARSSPHTQGANTEAFF.

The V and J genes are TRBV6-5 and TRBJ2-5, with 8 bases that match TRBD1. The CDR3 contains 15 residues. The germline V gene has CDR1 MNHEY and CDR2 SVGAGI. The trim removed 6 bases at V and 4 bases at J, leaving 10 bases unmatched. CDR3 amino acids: CASRTGQGLGETQYF. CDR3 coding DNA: TGTGCCAGCAGGACCGGACAGGGACTTGGAGAGACCCAGTACTTC.

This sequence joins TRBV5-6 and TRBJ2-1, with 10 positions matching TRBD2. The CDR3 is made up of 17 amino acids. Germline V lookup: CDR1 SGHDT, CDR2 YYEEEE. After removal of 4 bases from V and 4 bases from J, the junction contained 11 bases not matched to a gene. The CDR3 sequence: CASSATPGTSVYNEQFF. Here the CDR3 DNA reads TGTGCCAGCAGCGCAACCCCCGGGACTAGCGTTTACAATGAGCAGTTCTTC.

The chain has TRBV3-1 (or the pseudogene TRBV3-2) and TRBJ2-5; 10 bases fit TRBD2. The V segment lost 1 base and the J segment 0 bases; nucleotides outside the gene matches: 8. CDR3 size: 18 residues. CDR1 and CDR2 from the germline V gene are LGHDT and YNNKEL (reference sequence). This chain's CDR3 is CASSQVALAGEYQETQYF. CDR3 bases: TGTGCCAGCAGCCAAGTGGCTCTAGCGGGAGAGTACCAAGAGACCCAGTACTTC.

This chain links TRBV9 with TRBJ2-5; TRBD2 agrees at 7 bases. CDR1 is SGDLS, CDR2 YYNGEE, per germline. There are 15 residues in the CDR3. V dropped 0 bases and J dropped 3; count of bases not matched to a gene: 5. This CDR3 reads CASSVGLAFEETQYF. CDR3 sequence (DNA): TGTGCCAGCAGCGTAGGACTAGCCTTCGAAGAGACCCAGTACTTC. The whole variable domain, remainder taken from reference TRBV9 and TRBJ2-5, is DSGVTQTPKHLITATGQRVTLRCSPRSGDLSVYWYQQSLDQGLQFLIQYYNGEERAKGNILERFSAQQFPDLHSELNLSSLELGDSALYFCASSVGLAFEETQYFGPGTRLLVL.

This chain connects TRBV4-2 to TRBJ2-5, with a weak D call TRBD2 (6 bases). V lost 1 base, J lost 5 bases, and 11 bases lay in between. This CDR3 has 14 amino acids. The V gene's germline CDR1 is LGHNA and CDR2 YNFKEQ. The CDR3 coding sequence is TGTGCCAGCAGCCAAGTGGGGGGAGGTGAGACCCAGTACTTC. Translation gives CASSQVGGGETQYF.

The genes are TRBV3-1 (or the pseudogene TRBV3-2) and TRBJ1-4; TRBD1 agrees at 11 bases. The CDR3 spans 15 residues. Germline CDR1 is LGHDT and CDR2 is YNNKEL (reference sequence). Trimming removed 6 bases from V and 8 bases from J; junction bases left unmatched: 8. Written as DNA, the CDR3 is TGTGCCAGCAGACTCGGACAGGGGGCAAGCGAAAAACTGTTTTTT. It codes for CASRLGQGASEKLFF.

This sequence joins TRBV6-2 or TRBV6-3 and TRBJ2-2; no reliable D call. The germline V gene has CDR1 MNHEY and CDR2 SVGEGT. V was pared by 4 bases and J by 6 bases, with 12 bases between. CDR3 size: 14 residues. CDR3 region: CASSSPLGAGELFF. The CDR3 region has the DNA TGTGCCAGCAGTTCACCCCTAGGAGCCGGGGAGCTGTTTTTT.

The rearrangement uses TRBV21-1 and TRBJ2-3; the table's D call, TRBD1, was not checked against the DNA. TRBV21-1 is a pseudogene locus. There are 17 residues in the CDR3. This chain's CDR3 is CASSAYRDRGRIDTQYF. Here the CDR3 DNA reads TGTGCCAGCAGCGCCTACCGGGACAGGGGGCGGATAGATACGCAGTATTTT.